What follows describes a single TCR beta chain. From germline, CDR1 is SGHRS and CDR2 YFSETQ. V was clipped by 3 bases and J by 5 bases; unmatched bases: 5. CDR3 size: 14 residues. The sample belongs to a study of blood T cell repertoires in COVID-19. Assay used: immunoSEQ multiplex PCR; TCRdb lists only in-frame clones, some missing. Of over 150,000 clones listed, roughly 87% are singletons. This chain links TRBV5-1 with TRBJ2-5; 9 bases are shared with TRBD2. What was sequenced was peripheral blood. The receptor comes from a woman aged 60 to 75 who had recovered from COVID-19. CDR3 sequence reads: CASSSGLAMETQYF. DNA of the CDR3: TGCGCCAGCAGCTCCGGACTAGCGATGGAGACCCAGTACTTC. Full variable domain (outside the CDR3, taken from reference TRBV5-1 and TRBJ2-5): KAGVTQTPRYLIKTRGQQVTLSCSPISGHRSVSWYQQTPGQGLQFLFEYFSETQRNKGNFPGRFSGRQFSNSRSEMNVSTLELGDSALYLCASSSGLAMETQYFGPGTRLLVL.